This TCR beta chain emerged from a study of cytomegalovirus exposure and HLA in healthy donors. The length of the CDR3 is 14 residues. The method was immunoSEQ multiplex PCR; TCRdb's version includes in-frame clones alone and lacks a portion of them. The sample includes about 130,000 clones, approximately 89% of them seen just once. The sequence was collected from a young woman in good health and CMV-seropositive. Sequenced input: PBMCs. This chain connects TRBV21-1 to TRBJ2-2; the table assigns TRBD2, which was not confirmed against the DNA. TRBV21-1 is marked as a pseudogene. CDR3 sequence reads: CASSTTWGAGELFF. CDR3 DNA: TGTGCCAGCAGTACGACTTGGGGGGCCGGGGAGCTGTTTTTT.